The clone carrying this TCR beta chain showed up just a few times. Its matching antigen is unknown. The sample is drawn from a study of CD8 T cells in Susac syndrome. As for the study in general: Each patient with Susac syndrome, at the time of blood draw, was therapy-naive, on corticosteroids, or on intravenous immunoglobulin alone. Study-level results: It was acknowledged by the study that relatively few individuals were included in its TCR sequencing and HLA analysis.

When the RNA was reverse transcribed, random hexamers were used with an input of about 0.5 to 1 ug. An immunoSEQ multiplex PCR amplified TCR beta CDR3 over 54 Vbeta and 13 Jbeta. In TCRdb, the immunoSEQ multiplex PCR reads were re-called with MiXCR into one record per CDR3 protein. The repertoire holds approximately 190,000 distinct CDR3 sequences, roughly 94% seen once, with approximately 0.16% in the top ten. FACS was used to enrich TEMRA cells, whereas the CD8+ and CD4+ T cells were obtained by negative isolation. The clonotype originates from a human donor with Susac syndrome. Sequencing was carried out using CD8+ T cells from PBMCs.

CDR3 residues: CASSLGQGNYEQYF. CDR3 sequence (DNA): TGTGCCAGCAGTTTAGGTCAGGGGAATTACGAGCAGTACTTC. The rearrangement joins TRBV27 to TRBJ2-7; tentative D call: TRBD1 (6 bases). V lost 2 bases to trimming and J lost 4 bases, with 12 bases between them. The CDR3 loop spans 14 amino acids. Germline CDR1 and CDR2: MNHEY and SMNVEV (reference sequence).